The sequence of this TCR beta chain was determined in a study of T-cell reconstitution after alpha-beta-depleted transplantation in children. Concerning this clonotype itself: Its antigen is currently unknown.

Study results and limitations: Reported findings indicate that, about two months after transplant, alpha-beta T cells came from several hundred expanded clones, which were derived from non-depleted graft cells.

Germline V gene lookup returns CDR1 MGHRA and CDR2 YSYEKL. Deletions cut 1 base from V and 2 bases from J, with 12 bases between. The CDR3 spans 17 residues. Preparation of the TCRbeta library involved a method that used unique molecular identifiers. TCRdb recomputed calls from the PCR reads with MiXCR, one row per CDR3 protein. The table has 250,000 to 400,000 distinct CDR3 sequences, approximately 23% seen once. This sequence joins TRBV4-1 and TRBJ2-6, with a possible D match to TRBD2 (7 bases). Source: PBMCs, mostly from graft donor cells, taken 180 days after TCRalphabeta/CD19-depleted stem cell transplant. This clonotype originated in a male patient younger than 18 who had a stem cell transplant for acute lymphoblastic leukemia, so the T cells may come from the graft donor. The DNA of the CDR3 is TGCGCCAGCAGCCAAGGGTGGGGGGGCCCTGGGGCCAACGTCCTGACTTTC. It translates to CASSQGWGGPGANVLTF.